Listed below are T cell receptor beta chains from one sample, sequenced in a study of shared clonotypes between healthy human individuals. The method was immunoSEQ multiplex PCR; TCRdb's version includes in-frame clones alone and lacks a portion of them. Seen here are about half a million clones, 70% to 85% observed once, and the top ten hold more than 10%. The sample taken for sequencing was PBMCs. The receptors stem from a woman aged 40 to 55 in good health. Some clones in this sample may be carry-over from other donors' samples. Each CDR3 is given with its conserved first and last residue. The D gene is left open where the match is weak.

TRBJ1-1 | TRBV7-8 | . | CASSLRSWGAEAFF | TGTGCCAGCAGCTTAAGGTCCTGGGGAGCTGAAGCTTTCTTT
TRBJ2-2 | TRBV2 | TRBD2 | CASSEAPTPGTSGMYTGELFF | TGTGCCAGCAGTGAAGCTCCCACTCCCGGGACTAGCGGGATGTACACCGGGGAGCTGTTTTTT
TRBJ2-7 | TRBV7-2 | TRBD2 | CASSLKGRRGGFYEQYF | TGTGCCAGCAGCTTAAAAGGGAGACGGGGGGGCTTCTACGAGCAGTACTTC
TRBJ2-2 | TRBV28 | . | CASSSLFSNTGELFF | TGTGCCAGCAGTTCCCTTTTTTCCAACACCGGGGAGCTGTTTTTT
TRBJ1-1 | TRBV7-9 | . | CASSQGTTRNTEAFF | TGTGCCAGCAGCCAAGGGACCACTCGGAACACTGAAGCTTTCTTT
TRBJ2-1 | TRBV7-6 | . | CASSYRKVGGEQFF | TGTGCCAGCAGCTATCGGAAGGTCGGGGGTGAGCAGTTCTTC
TRBJ2-3 | TRBV7-6 | . | CASSPTSDQTDTQYF | TGTGCCAGCAGCCCTACTTCCGACCAAACAGATACGCAGTATTTT
TRBJ2-7 | TRBV5-1 | . | CASSLEWGGVSYEQYF | TGCGCCAGCAGCTTAGAATGGGGTGGGGTTTCCTACGAGCAGTACTTC
TRBJ1-1 | TRBV28 | TRBD1 | CAIRNRGQDTEAFF | TGTGCCATTAGGAACAGGGGGCAGGACACTGAAGCTTTCTTT
TRBJ2-7 | TRBV2 | TRBD1 | CASSVPGQVSHEQYF | TGTGCCAGCAGTGTTCCGGGACAGGTTTCTCACGAGCAGTACTTC
TRBJ2-3 | TRBV27 | . | CASSFFGNPTQYF | TGTGCCAGCAGTTTCTTCGGTAATCCAACGCAGTATTTT
TRBJ1-2 | TRBV19 | . | CASSPRGENGYTF | TGTGCCAGTAGTCCCAGGGGAGAGAATGGCTACACCTTC
TRBJ2-2 | TRBV5-8 | TRBD2 | CASGLARPGGELFF | TGTGCCAGTGGACTAGCCCGACCGGGTGGGGAGCTGTTTTTT
TRBJ2-1 | TRBV7-9 | TRBD2 | CASSPSGSGYNEQFF | TGTGCCAGCAGCCCTAGCGGGAGTGGGTACAATGAGCAGTTCTTC
TRBJ2-2 | TRBV5-4 | TRBD1 | CASSLFSGQGKTGELFF | TGTGCCAGCAGCTTATTCTCAGGACAGGGGAAAACCGGGGAGCTGTTTTTT
TRBJ2-4 | TRBV28 | . | CASSQADKNIQYF | TGTGCCAGCAGCCAAGCGGACAAAAACATTCAGTACTTC
TRBJ2-2 | TRBV29-1 | . | CSVEQGRNTGELFF | TGCAGCGTTGAGCAGGGGCGTAACACCGGGGAGCTGTTTTTT